Below are 18 T cell receptor beta chains sequenced from a single sample in a study of early T cells in non-severe SARS-CoV-2 infection (dated by TCRdb to about 2021). Libraries were made using 5' RACE. Sequencing instrument: NextSeq 500. TCRdb handled the public reads itself, with Q25 trimming in fastp and clone calling in MiXCR, and kept productive beta chains. Each entry merges the rows of one CDR3 protein and shows their most common DNA and genes. For this sample there are approximately 50,000 distinct CDR3 sequences; around 10% appear just once. The ten largest clones add up to approximately 2.5% of the sample. The source was whole blood, collected at baseline. These receptors came from an adult who was a healthcare worker with PCR-confirmed SARS-CoV-2 infection or an uninfected control (not recorded which).

This clonotype was detected a few times. The chain is built from TRBV6-5 and TRBJ2-6; 9 nucleotides match TRBD1. Germline V gene data show CDR1 as MNHEY and CDR2 as SVGAGI. The CDR3 totals 17 residues. The ends lost 4 bases at V and 2 bases at J; junction bases unmatched: 6. DNA of the CDR3: TGTGCCAGCAGTTTGTATCGGACAGGGGCTGGGGCCAACGTCCTGACTTTC. This gives the protein CASSLYRTGAGANVLTF.

This clonotype occurred many times. The genes are TRBV28 and TRBJ2-7, with 7 positions matching TRBD2. The germline V gene has CDR1 MDHEN and CDR2 SYDVKM. V was clipped by 4 bases and J by 5 bases; unmatched bases: 11. This CDR3 comprises 15 residues. The CDR3 is CASSSLGGSSDEQYF. The DNA of the CDR3 is TGTGCCAGCAGTTCCCTGGGGGGGAGTAGCGACGAGCAGTACTTC.

The sample holds a few counts of this clonotype. This chain uses TRBV28 with TRBJ2-7; the match to TRBD2 covers 9 bases. V was clipped by 6 bases and J by 9 bases; unmatched bases: 18. The germline CDR1 and CDR2 sequences are MDHEN and SYDVKM. The CDR3 runs to 16 residues. CDR3 coding DNA: TGTGCCAGCAGCCCAGGTCTGGCTAGCGGGACGGTAGGGCAGTACTTC. It specifies CASSPGLASGTVGQYF.

This clonotype was seen repeatedly, ten times or more. The genes are TRBV28 and TRBJ2-3; 7 bases match TRBD2. V shed 6 bases, J shed 2 bases, and the junction held 8 bases outside the gene matches. Germline CDR1 is MDHEN and CDR2 is SYDVKM. The CDR3 is made up of 15 amino acids. CDR3 in amino acids: CASSTGTTNTDTQYF. As DNA, the CDR3 is TGTGCCAGCAGCACCGGGACTACCAACACAGATACGCAGTATTTT.

The J gene is TRBJ2-3, the V gene TRBV3-1, with 7 bases fitting TRBD2. CDR3 length: 16 amino acids. Looked up from germline, CDR1 is LGHDT and CDR2 is YNNKEL (reference sequence). The V segment lost 1 base and the J segment 2 bases; nucleotides outside the gene matches: 6. The CDR3: CASSQVASGYTDTQYF. As DNA, the CDR3 is TGTGCCAGCAGCCAAGTAGCTAGCGGTTACACAGATACGCAGTATTTT.

This clonotype was recorded many times. The J gene is TRBJ1-2, the V gene TRBV27; D not certain. The CDR3 covers 17 residues. Deletions cut 3 bases from V and 0 bases from J, with 17 bases between. Germline values: CDR1 MNHEY, CDR2 SMNVEV (reference sequence). CDR3 region: CASSFLGNRETNYGYTF. CDR3 in DNA: TGTGCCAGCAGTTTTCTGGGCAACCGGGAGACTAACTATGGCTACACCTTC.

This chain uses TRBV28 with TRBJ2-7; a weak D match, TRBD1 (5 bases). This CDR3 region has 14 residues. Trimming took 6 bases from V and 3 from J, leaving 15 bases between them. The germline CDR1 and CDR2 sequences are MDHEN and SYDVKM. In DNA form, the CDR3 reads TGTGCCAGCAGGCCCGCAGGGTCCCGCTACGAGCAGTACTTC. It translates to CASRPAGSRYEQYF.

In its sample, this clonotype was seen many times. This chain uses TRBV5-6 with TRBJ2-2; 8 bases line up with TRBD2. CDR3 size: 18 residues. Losses at the gene ends were 2 bases for V and 0 bases for J; bases not matched to a gene: 9. In germline, CDR1 is SGHDT, CDR2 YYEEEE. In nucleotides, the CDR3 is TGTGCCAGCAGCTTAATCCCCGCTAGCGGGCCGAACACCGGGGAGCTGTTTTTT. Its translation is CASSLIPASGPNTGELFF.

The CDR3 here is CASSTRARSGANVLTF. CDR3 sequence (DNA): TGTGCCAGCAGCACCCGGGCCCGCTCTGGGGCCAACGTCCTGACTTTC. This sequence joins TRBV7-9 and TRBJ2-6, with D unresolved. Looked up from germline, CDR1 is SEHNR and CDR2 is FQNEAQ (reference sequence). This CDR3 spans 16 amino acids. The V end lost 5 bases, the J end lost 0 bases, and 11 bases lay between the germline ends.

This clonotype was observed at least ten times. V and J are TRBV29-1 and TRBJ2-5; D is ambiguous. The V gene lost 7 bases and the J gene lost 2 bases, with 14 bases spanning the gap. The CDR3 contains 13 residues. Germline-derived CDR1 and CDR2 are SQVTM and ANQGSEA. The CDR3 DNA reads TGCAGCGCCCTTTCCGGGCCACAAGAGACCCAGTACTTC. Translation gives CSALSGPQETQYF.

This clonotype came up a few times. The chain employs TRBV7-3 and TRBJ2-7; 9 bases are a match to TRBD1. With 1 base clipped from V and 2 bases from J, the junction kept 15 bases outside the gene matches. The CDR3 totals 19 residues. CDR1 is SGHTA, CDR2 FQGTGA, per germline. Here the CDR3 reads CASSLKRGTGKNFTYEQYF. DNA of the CDR3: TGTGCCAGCAGCTTAAAAAGGGGGACAGGGAAAAATTTCACCTACGAGCAGTACTTC.

This clonotype was found many times. The chain is built from TRBV2 and TRBJ2-2; D unclear. The CDR3 consists of 12 residues. V dropped 5 bases and J dropped 6 bases, with 7 bases sitting between them. From germline, CDR1 is SNHLY and CDR2 FYNNEI. The CDR3 region is CASSPDSGELFF. The CDR3 DNA reads TGTGCCAGCAGTCCTGACTCCGGGGAGCTGTTTTTT.

This clonotype showed up many times. The chain links TRBV7-2 to TRBJ1-5, with TRBD1 as a possible D gene (6 bases). Per the germline V gene, CDR1 is SGHTA and CDR2 is FQGNSA. The CDR3 extends over 14 amino acids. V was trimmed by 4 bases and J by 4 bases, leaving 11 bases between them. Here the CDR3 DNA reads TGTGCCAGCAGCTCCGACAGGACTAATCAGCCCCAGCATTTT. This sequence encodes CASSSDRTNQPQHF.

Ten or more counts support this clonotype. An end of the junction differs from the germline gene, which may be a read error. The chain carries TRBV7-2 and TRBJ1-3, with D perhaps matching TRBD1 (6 bases). In germline, CDR1 is SGHTA, CDR2 FQGNSA. This CDR3 contains 17 residues. In DNA, the CDR3 is TGTGCCAGCACCTTAGCACGGGGGCGAGTAAGAGGAAACACCATATATTTT. It translates to CASTLARGRVRGNTIYF.

This clonotype has more than one count but fewer than ten. The J gene is TRBJ1-4, the V gene TRBV28; D is unclear. Germline loops: CDR1 MDHEN, CDR2 SYDVKM. The V end lost 5 bases, the J end lost 5 bases, and 18 bases lay between the germline ends. CDR3 length: 16 residues. CDR3 bases: TGTGCCAGCAGTCAGATCATGGCGCAACCGAATGAAAAACTGTTTTTT. Translating gives CASSQIMAQPNEKLFF.

This clonotype was counted between two and nine times. The J gene is TRBJ2-2, the V gene TRBV12-3 or TRBV12-4, with a weak D call TRBD1 (6 bases). Trimming removed 5 bases at V and 4 bases at J, with 14 bases between. The CDR3 covers 15 residues. The CDR3 sequence: CASSPDRTATGELFF. The CDR3 nucleotides are TGTGCCAGCAGTCCTGATCGGACAGCCACCGGGGAGCTGTTTTTT.

The rearrangement links TRBV6-2 or TRBV6-3 to TRBJ2-1; tentative D call: TRBD2 (5 bases). V lost 11 bases and J lost 9, with 20 bases in between. Germline CDR1 is MNHEY and CDR2 is SVGEGT. This CDR3 has 13 amino acids. The CDR3 nucleotides are TGTGCCGCTCGTCATGAGGGCGCGAGTGAGCAGTTCTTC. Translation: CAARHEGASEQFF.

This rearrangement joins TRBV12-3 or TRBV12-4 to TRBJ2-3; 7 bases fit TRBD2. J gave up 0 bases and V 6 bases, and 12 bases lay outside the gene matches. CDR3 length: 17 amino acids. The CDR3 loop reads CASSSLAVNPSTDTQYF. CDR3 nucleotide sequence: TGTGCCAGCAGCTCTCTAGCGGTAAACCCTAGCACAGATACGCAGTATTTT.